The source of this T cell receptor beta chain is a study of shared T cell receptors in the human thymus. The CDR3 is made up of 15 amino acids. Germline lookup yields CDR1 MNHNS and CDR2 SASEGT. Between the trimmed V and J ends, which lost 6 bases and 6 bases, there was a span of 17 bases. Produced via immunoSEQ multiplex PCR; TCRdb's table is partial and in-frame only. The sample has approximately 760,000 clones; approximately 85% are singletons. The sample was also linked to a second study, of human thymus T cells. That work contributes: The donor group consisted of healthy Finnish infants who were having corrective surgery for congenital heart defects. The thymus tissue came from resections taken during corrective heart surgery. Apparent skewing of V and J gene usage characterized both thymic and blood repertoires. There were highly overlapping thymic repertoires among unrelated individuals, as related research reported.

The sequencing sample was made of thymocytes. The TCR comes from a girl less than two years old with a congenital heart defect. The chain carries TRBV6-1 and TRBJ1-4; tentative D call: TRBD1 (6 bases). CDR3 in DNA: TGTGCCAGCAGCGCCTCGGGGGGCGTCGATGAAAAACTGTTTTTT. Translated, it gives CASSASGGVDEKLFF.